These 14 T cell receptor beta chains originate from one sample sequenced in a study of identical twins (dated by TCRdb to the mid-2010s). To prepare the library, 5' RACE was applied. Reads for this sample came from an Illumina HiSeq 2000. TCRdb reprocessed the public reads (quality trimming at Q25 with fastp, clone calling with MiXCR) and kept in-frame beta chains. Rows merge per CDR3 protein into single entries with the most common DNA and genes. This sample gives 200,000 to 250,000 distinct CDR3 sequences in total; 7.5% of them show up just once. Around 5% of the sample rests with the top ten. The sample was also linked to a second study, of yellow fever vaccine responses in identical twins.

The sample was CD8+ T cells sorted from blood. Receptors were obtained from a woman aged 18-29 years in good health.

This clonotype was seen repeatedly, ten times or more. The rearrangement joins TRBV10-3 to TRBJ1-1, with 10 bases aligning to TRBD1. J lost 1 base, V lost 3 bases, and 8 bases had no gene match. Germline CDR1 reads ENHRY; CDR2 reads SYGVKD. CDR3 length: 17 residues. The CDR3 region is CAISDPPRTGGNTEAFF. CDR3 sequence (DNA): TGTGCCATCAGTGACCCACCTCGGACAGGGGGGAACACTGAAGCTTTCTTT.

This clonotype has more than one count but fewer than ten. The CDR3 protein is CATSDPRTYLQFF. CDR3 in DNA: TGTGCCACCAGTGACCCACGAACGTATTTGCAGTTCTTC. The V call is TRBV24-1, the J call TRBJ2-1; D unclear. The CDR3 sequence is 13 residues long. In germline, CDR1 is KGHDR, CDR2 SFDVKD. Trimming removed 4 bases at V and 12 bases at J, with 15 bases between.

This clonotype was counted many times. The V and J genes are TRBV27 and TRBJ2-2; D is possibly TRBD1 or TRBD2 (6 bases each). Germline CDR1 reads MNHEY; CDR2 reads SMNVEV (reference sequence). The CDR3 runs 16 residues. The V end lost 7 bases, the J end lost 5 bases, and 20 bases lay between the germline ends. The CDR3: CASKGDWAGGTGELFF. The CDR3 DNA reads as TGTGCCAGCAAGGGGGATTGGGCCGGAGGGACCGGGGAGCTGTTTTTT.

This clonotype was seen at least ten times. V and J are TRBV27 and TRBJ1-5; the D gene is possibly TRBD1 (6 bases). CDR1 is MNHEY, CDR2 SMNVEV, per germline (reference sequence). Trimming removed 5 bases at V and 6 bases at J, with 14 bases between. The CDR3 totals 14 residues. CDR3 residues: CASSDSGVGQPQHF. The CDR3 DNA is TGTGCCAGCAGTGACTCAGGGGTCGGTCAGCCCCAGCATTTT.

This clonotype was seen repeatedly, ten times or more. The J gene is TRBJ1-1, the V gene TRBV12-3 or TRBV12-4; D is uncertain. CDR3 size: 12 residues. The ends were cut back, 6 bases at V and 3 bases at J, with 8 bases in the middle. In nucleotides, the CDR3 is TGTGCCAGCAGCCCACCTGACACTGAAGCTTTCTTT. Amino acid sequence: CASSPPDTEAFF.

This clonotype was detected many times. J is TRBJ2-3 and V is TRBV3-1, with TRBD2 matching over 7 bases. Germline V gene data show CDR1 as LGHDT and CDR2 as YNNKEL (reference sequence). The CDR3 has 15 amino acids. J lost 1 base, V lost 5 bases, and 6 bases had no gene match. The DNA of the CDR3 is TGTGCCAGCAGCTTCGGGCTAGCGGGCACAGATACGCAGTATTTT. This codes for CASSFGLAGTDTQYF.

This clonotype was recorded a few times. This chain connects TRBV20-1 to TRBJ1-5; weak D call: TRBD1 (6 bases). The CDR3 covers 13 residues. V was clipped by 6 bases and J by 7 bases, with 16 bases between them. Germline CDR1 DFQATT, CDR2 SNEGSKA (reference sequence). DNA for the CDR3: TGCAGTGCGACTACAGGGTTCAGACAGCCCCAGCATTTT. Amino acids: CSATTGFRQPQHF.

The chain couples TRBV28 to TRBJ2-7, with D tentatively TRBD1 (6 bases). Looked up from germline, CDR1 is MDHEN and CDR2 is SYDVKM. The CDR3 runs 17 residues. The ends were cut back, 4 bases at V and 9 bases at J, with 28 bases in the middle. CDR3 in DNA: TGTGCCAGCAGTTCCTTCGACAGGAGCCAAATCCTACGAGTGCAGTACTTC. Its protein product is CASSSFDRSQILRVQYF.

This clonotype was detected a few times. This rearrangement joins TRBV12-3 or TRBV12-4 to TRBJ1-2; D remains unclear. Trimming removed 8 bases from V and 2 bases from J, with 9 bases in between. This CDR3 is 12 amino acids long. For the CDR3, the DNA is TGTGCCAGCCGGGCGGAGAACTATGGCTACACCTTC. Its translation is CASRAENYGYTF.

This clonotype was counted ten times or more. The chain uses TRBV5-1 and TRBJ2-7; no definite D call. The CDR3 is 9 residues long. V was clipped by 4 bases and J by 6 bases, with 2 bases between them. From germline, CDR1 is SGHRS and CDR2 YFSETQ. CDR3: CASSREQYF. CDR3 in DNA: TGCGCCAGCAGCCGCGAGCAGTACTTC.

This chain uses TRBV6-1 with TRBJ1-6, with TRBD1 matching 9 bases. Losses at the gene ends were 5 bases for V and 4 bases for J; bases not matched to a gene: 6. Germline V gives CDR1 MNHNS, CDR2 SASEGT. The CDR3 is 16 amino acids. This CDR3 reads CASSPTGGFYNSPLHF. The CDR3 bases are TGTGCCAGCAGTCCAACAGGGGGCTTTTATAATTCACCCCTCCACTTT.

Ten or more counts support this clonotype. This rearrangement joins TRBV29-1 to TRBJ2-5, with D unresolved. CDR1 is SQVTM and CDR2 is ANQGSEA in the germline V gene. V lost 3 bases to trimming and J lost 3 bases, with 14 bases between them. This CDR3 is built from 14 residues. CDR3 residues: CSVEGHDLEETQYF. The DNA of the CDR3 is TGCAGCGTTGAGGGTCATGATCTAGAAGAGACCCAGTACTTC.

This clonotype has a handful of counts. The V call is TRBV7-9, the J call TRBJ1-2; possibly TRBD1 for D (5 bases). This CDR3 has 17 amino acids. Germline CDR1 is SEHNR and CDR2 is FQNEAQ (reference sequence). V lost 5 bases, J lost 0 bases, and 19 bases lay in between. The CDR3 protein is CASSPRDRDSANYGYTF. Here the CDR3 DNA reads TGTGCCAGCAGCCCAAGGGACCGCGACTCAGCTAACTATGGCTACACCTTC.

The chain uses TRBV5-5 and TRBJ1-3, with 8 nucleotides matching TRBD1. Per germline, CDR1 SGHKS and CDR2 YYEKEE (reference sequence). CDR3 length: 16 residues. V trimming: 4 bases; J trimming: 3 bases; junction bases outside the gene matches: 9. The CDR3 nucleotides are TGTGCCAGCAGCCGTCAGCTCAGGGGGCATGGAAACACCATATATTTT. It is translated as CASSRQLRGHGNTIYF.